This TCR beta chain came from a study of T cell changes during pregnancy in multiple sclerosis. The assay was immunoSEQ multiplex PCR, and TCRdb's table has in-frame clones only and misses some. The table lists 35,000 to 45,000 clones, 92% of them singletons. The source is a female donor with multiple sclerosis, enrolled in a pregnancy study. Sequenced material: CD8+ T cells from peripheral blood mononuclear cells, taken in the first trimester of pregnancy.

Here the CDR3 reads CASSSLASYSSYNEQFF. CDR3 in DNA: TGTGCCAGCAGCTCACTAGCAAGCTACAGCTCCTACAATGAGCAGTTCTTC. The chain joins TRBV7-2 to TRBJ2-1; tentatively, D is TRBD2 (6 bases). V lost 4 bases, J lost 0 bases, and 16 bases lay in between. This CDR3 is 17 amino acids long. Germline V gene data show CDR1 as SGHTA and CDR2 as FQGNSA.